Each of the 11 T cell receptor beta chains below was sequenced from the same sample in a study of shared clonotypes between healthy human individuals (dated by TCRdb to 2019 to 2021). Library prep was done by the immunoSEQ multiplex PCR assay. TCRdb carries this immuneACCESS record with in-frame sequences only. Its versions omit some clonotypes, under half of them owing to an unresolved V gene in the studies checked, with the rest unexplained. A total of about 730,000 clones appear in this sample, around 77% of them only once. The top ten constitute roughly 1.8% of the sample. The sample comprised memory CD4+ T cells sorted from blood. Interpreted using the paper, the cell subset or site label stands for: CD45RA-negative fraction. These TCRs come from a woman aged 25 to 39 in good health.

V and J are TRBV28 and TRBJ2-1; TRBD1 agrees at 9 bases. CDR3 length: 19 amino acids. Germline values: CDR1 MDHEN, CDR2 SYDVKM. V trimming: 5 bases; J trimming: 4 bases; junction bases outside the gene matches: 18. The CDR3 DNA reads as TGTGCCAGCAGTGCGGGACTTGGCACACAGGGGGCGCGATACAATGAGCAGTTCTTC. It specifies CASSAGLGTQGARYNEQFF.

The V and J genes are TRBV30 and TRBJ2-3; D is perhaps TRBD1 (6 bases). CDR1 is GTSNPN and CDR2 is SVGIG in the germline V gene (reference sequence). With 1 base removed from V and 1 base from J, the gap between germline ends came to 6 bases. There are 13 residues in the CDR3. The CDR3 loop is CAWSGTGTDTQYF. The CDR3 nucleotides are TGTGCCTGGAGTGGGACAGGCACAGATACGCAGTATTTT.

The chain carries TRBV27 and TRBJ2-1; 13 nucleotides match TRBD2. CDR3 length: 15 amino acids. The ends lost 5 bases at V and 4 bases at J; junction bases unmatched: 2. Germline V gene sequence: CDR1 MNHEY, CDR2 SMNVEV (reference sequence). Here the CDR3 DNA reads TGTGCCAGCAGTGGACTAGCGGGAGCTTACAATGAGCAGTTCTTC. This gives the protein CASSGLAGAYNEQFF.

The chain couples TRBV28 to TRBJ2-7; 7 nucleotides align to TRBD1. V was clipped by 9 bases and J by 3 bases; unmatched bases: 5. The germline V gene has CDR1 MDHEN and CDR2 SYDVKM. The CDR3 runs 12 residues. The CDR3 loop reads CASRQGFYEQYF. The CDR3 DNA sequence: TGTGCCAGTCGACAGGGTTTCTACGAGCAGTACTTC.

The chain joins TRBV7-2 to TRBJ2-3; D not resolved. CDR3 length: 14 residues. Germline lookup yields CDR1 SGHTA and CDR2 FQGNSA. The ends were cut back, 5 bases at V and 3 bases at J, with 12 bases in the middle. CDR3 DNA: TGTGCCAGCAGCCAATATCTAAGGACAGATACGCAGTATTTT. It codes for CASSQYLRTDTQYF. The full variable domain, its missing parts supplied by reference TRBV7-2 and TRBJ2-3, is GAGVSQSPSNKVTEKGKDVELRCDPISGHTALYWYRQSLGQGLEFLIYFQGNSAPDKSGLPSDRFSAERTGGSVSTLTIQRTQQEDSAVYLCASSQYLRTDTQYFGPGTRLTVL.

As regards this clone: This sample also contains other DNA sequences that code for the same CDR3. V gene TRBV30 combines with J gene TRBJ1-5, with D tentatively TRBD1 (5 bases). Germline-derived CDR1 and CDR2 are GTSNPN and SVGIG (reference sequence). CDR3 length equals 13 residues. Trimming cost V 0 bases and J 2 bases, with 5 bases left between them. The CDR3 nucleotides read TGTGCCTGGAGTGTACAGGGCAATCAGCCCCAGCATTTT. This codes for CAWSVQGNQPQHF.

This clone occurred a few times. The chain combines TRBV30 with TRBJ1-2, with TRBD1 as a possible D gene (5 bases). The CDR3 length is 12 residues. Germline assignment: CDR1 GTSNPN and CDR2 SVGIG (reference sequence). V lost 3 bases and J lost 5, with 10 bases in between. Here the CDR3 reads CAWRDTEYGYTF. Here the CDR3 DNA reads TGTGCCTGGAGGGACACCGAGTATGGCTACACCTTC.

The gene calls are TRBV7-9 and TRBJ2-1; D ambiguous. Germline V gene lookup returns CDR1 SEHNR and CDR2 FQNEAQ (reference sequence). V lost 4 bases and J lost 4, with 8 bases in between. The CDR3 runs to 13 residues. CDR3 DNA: TGTGCCAGCAGCTCCAGACAATACAATGAGCAGTTCTTC. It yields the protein CASSSRQYNEQFF.

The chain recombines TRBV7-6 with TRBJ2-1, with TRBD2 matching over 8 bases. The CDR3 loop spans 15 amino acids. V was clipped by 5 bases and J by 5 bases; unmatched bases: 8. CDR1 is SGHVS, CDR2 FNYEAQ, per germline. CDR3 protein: CASSPREGVHNEQFF. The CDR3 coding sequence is TGTGCCAGCAGCCCCCGGGAGGGCGTCCACAATGAGCAGTTCTTC. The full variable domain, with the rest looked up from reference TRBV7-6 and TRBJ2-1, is GAGVSQSPRYKVTKRGQDVALRCDPISGHVSLYWYRQALGQGPEFLTYFNYEAQQDKSGLPNDRFSAERPEGSISTLTIQRTEQRDSAMYRCASSPREGVHNEQFFGPGTRLTVL.

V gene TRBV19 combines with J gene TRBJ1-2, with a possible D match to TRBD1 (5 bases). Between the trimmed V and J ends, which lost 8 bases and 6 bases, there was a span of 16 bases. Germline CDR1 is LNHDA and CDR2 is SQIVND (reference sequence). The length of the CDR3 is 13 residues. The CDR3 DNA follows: TGTGCCAGTCTCGCCGAGGGGCTCCATGGCTACACCTTC. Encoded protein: CASLAEGLHGYTF.

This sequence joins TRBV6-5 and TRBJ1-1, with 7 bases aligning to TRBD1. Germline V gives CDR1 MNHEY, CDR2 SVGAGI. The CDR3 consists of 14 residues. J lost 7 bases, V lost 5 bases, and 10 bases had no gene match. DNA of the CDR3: TGTGCCAGCAGTCACCGCGACAGGGTTGGTGAAGCTTTCTTT. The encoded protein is CASSHRDRVGEAFF.